This TCR beta chain was recovered during a study of blood T cells in healthy people across ages. Using a J-beta primer mix together with a sample-barcoded 5' primer, a second PCR was run for roughly 6 to 12 cycles. A template-switch adaptor containing 12 random nucleotides labeled each cDNA molecule. At least 2.5 million CDR3-containing paired-end reads were obtained per sample. TCRdb recomputed calls from the 5' RACE reads with MiXCR, one row per CDR3 protein. The sample includes around 1,000,000 distinct CDR3 sequences, 35% to 40% of them seen just once. The clonotype was recovered from a man between 18 and 35 years old in good health. Sequenced material: blood.

The CDR3, as DNA: TGTGCCAGCAGTTTCTCGACAGGGGACCGTGGAGGCTACACCTTC. This sequence encodes CASSFSTGDRGGYTF. The chain combines TRBV27 with TRBJ1-2, with 8 bases identical to TRBD1. V lost 3 bases, J lost 8 bases, and 11 bases stayed unmatched. Germline lookup yields CDR1 MNHEY and CDR2 SMNVEV (reference sequence). This CDR3 comprises 15 residues.